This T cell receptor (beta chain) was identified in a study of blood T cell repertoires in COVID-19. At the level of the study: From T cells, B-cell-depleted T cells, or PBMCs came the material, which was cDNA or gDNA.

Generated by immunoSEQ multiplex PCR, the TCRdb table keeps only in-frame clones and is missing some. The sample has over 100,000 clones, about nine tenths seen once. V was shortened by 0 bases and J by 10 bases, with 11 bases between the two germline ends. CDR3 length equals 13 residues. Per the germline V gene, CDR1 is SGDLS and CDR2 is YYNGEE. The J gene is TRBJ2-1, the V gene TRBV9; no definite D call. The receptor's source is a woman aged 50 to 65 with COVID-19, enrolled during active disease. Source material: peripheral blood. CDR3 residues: CASSVVVGAEQFF. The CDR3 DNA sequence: TGTGCCAGCAGCGTAGTCGTGGGCGCGGAGCAGTTCTTC.